The present T cell receptor beta chain was sequenced within a study of CD8+ T cells in alopecia areata. Following extraction, RNA underwent reverse transcription to cDNA, which served as the sequencing template. Here immunoSEQ multiplex PCR was the method, and the copy in TCRdb shows in-frame clones only, minus some. The repertoire holds about 110,000 clones, with 58% as singletons. This CDR3 contains 13 residues. The germline V gene has CDR1 MNHEY and CDR2 SMNVEV (reference sequence). The V end was cut by 6 bases, the J end by 0 bases, with 6 bases between. This receptor was identified in a human donor with alopecia areata. Sequencing was done on a sample of NKG2D-low CD8+ T cells sorted from blood. The chain is built from TRBV27 and TRBJ1-5; D uncertain. This CDR3 is CASRRHSNQPQHF. DNA of the CDR3: TGTGCCAGCAGGCGTCATAGCAATCAGCCCCAGCATTTT.